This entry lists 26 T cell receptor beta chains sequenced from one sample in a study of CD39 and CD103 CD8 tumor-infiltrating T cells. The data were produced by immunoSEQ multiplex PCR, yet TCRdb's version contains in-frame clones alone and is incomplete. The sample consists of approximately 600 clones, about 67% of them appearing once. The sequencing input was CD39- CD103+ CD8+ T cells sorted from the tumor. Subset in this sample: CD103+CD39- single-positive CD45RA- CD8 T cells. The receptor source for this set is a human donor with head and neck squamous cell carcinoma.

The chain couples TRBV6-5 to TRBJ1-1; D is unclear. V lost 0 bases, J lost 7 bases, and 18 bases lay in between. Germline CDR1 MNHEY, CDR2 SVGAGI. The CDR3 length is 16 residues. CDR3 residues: CASSYSSRWREGEAFF. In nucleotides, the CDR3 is TGTGCCAGCAGTTACTCGTCCAGGTGGAGGGAAGGTGAAGCTTTCTTT.

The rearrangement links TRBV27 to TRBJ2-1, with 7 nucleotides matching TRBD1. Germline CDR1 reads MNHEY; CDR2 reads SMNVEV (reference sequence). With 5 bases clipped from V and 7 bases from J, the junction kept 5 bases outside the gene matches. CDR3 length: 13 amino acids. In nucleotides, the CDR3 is TGTGCCAGCAGTCCCGGGACAGTAAATGAGCAGTTCTTC. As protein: CASSPGTVNEQFF.

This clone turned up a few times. The CDR3 DNA follows: TGTGCCAGCAGGGCAACCGGGACAGGGGGCCTCGATGGCTACACCTTC. Translating gives CASRATGTGGLDGYTF. The rearrangement joins TRBV2 to TRBJ1-2; TRBD1 agrees at 12 bases. This CDR3 is 16 amino acids long. Germline assignment: CDR1 SNHLY and CDR2 FYNNEI. With 6 bases clipped from V and 6 bases from J, the junction kept 11 bases outside the gene matches.

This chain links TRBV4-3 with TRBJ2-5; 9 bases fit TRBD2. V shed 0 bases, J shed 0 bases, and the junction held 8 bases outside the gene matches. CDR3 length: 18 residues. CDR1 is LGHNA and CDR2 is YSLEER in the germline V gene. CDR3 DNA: TGCGCCAGCAGCCAAGATGGTCCTAGCGGGAAGAACCAAGAGACCCAGTACTTC. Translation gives CASSQDGPSGKNQETQYF.

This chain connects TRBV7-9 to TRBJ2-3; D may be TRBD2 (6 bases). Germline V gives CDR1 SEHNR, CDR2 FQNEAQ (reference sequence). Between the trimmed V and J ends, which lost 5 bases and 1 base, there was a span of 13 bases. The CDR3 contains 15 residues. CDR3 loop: CASSLRGTRTDTQYF. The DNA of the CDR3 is TGTGCCAGCAGCCTCCGGGGGACTCGCACAGATACGCAGTATTTT.

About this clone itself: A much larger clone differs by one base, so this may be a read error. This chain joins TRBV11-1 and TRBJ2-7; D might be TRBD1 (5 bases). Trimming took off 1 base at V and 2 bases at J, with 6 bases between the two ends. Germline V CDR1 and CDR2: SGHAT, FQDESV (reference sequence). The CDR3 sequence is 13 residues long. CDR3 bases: TGTGCCAGCAGCTTAGGACAGCCCTACGAGCAGTACTTC. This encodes CASSLGQPYEQYF.

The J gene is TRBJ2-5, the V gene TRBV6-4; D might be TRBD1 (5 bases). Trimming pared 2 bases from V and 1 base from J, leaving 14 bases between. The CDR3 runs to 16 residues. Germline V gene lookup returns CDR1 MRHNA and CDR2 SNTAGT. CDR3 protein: CASSDLDISSQETQYF. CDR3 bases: TGTGCCAGCAGTGACCTGGACATAAGTTCCCAAGAGACCCAGTACTTC.

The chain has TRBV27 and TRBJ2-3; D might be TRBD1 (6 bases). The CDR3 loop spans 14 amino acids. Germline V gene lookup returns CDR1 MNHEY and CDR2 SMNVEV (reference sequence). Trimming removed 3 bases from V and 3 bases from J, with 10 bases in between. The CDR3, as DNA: TGTGCCAGCAGTTTTACCGGGACAACAGATACGCAGTATTTT. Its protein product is CASSFTGTTDTQYF.

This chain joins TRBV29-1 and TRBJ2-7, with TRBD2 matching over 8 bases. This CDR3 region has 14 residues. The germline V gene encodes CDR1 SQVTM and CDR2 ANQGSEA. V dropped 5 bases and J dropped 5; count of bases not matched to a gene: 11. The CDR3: CSVFGGGGFNEQYF. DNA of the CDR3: TGCAGCGTTTTCGGGGGGGGAGGTTTCAACGAGCAGTACTTC.

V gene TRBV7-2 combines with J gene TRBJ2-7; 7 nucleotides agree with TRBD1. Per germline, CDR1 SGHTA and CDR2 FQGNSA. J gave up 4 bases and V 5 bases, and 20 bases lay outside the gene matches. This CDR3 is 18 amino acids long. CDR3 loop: CASSLQRELRDSGYEQYF. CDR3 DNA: TGTGCCAGCAGCCTGCAGAGAGAGCTCCGGGACAGTGGTTACGAGCAGTACTTC. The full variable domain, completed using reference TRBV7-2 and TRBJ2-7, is GAGVSQSPSNKVTEKGKDVELRCDPISGHTALYWYRQSLGQGLEFLIYFQGNSAPDKSGLPSDRFSAERTGGSVSTLTIQRTQQEDSAVYLCASSLQRELRDSGYEQYFGPGTRLTVT.

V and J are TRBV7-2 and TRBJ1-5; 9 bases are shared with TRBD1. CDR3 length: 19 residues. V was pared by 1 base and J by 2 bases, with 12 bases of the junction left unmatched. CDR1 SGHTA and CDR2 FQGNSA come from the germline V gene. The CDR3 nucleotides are TGTGCCAGCAGCTTAGTTAGACAGGGGGTTTTATCGGGCAATCAGCCCCAGCATTTT. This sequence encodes CASSLVRQGVLSGNQPQHF.

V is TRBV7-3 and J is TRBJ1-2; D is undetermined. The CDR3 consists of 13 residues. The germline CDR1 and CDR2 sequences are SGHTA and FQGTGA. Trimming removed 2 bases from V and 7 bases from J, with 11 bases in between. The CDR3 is CASSLGLMGGYTF. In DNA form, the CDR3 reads TGTGCCAGCAGCTTAGGCCTGATGGGTGGCTACACCTTC. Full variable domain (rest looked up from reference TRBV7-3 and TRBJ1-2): GAGVSQTPSNKVTEKGKYVELRCDPISGHTALYWYRQSLGQGPEFLIYFQGTGAADDSGLPNDRFFAVRPEGSVSTLKIQRTERGDSAVYLCASSLGLMGGYTFGSGTRLTVV.

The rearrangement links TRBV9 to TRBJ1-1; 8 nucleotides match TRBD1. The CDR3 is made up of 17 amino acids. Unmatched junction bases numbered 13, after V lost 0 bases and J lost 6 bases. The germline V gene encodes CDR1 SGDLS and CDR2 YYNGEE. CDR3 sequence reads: CASSVGLQQGERAEAFF. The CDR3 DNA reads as TGTGCCAGCAGCGTAGGCCTCCAACAGGGGGAGAGGGCTGAAGCTTTCTTT.

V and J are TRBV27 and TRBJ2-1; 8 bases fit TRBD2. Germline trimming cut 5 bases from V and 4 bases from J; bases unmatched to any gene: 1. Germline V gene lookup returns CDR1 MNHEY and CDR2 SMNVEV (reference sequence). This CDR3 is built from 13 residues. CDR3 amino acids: CASSTSGYNEQFF. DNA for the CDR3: TGTGCCAGCAGTACTAGCGGATACAATGAGCAGTTCTTC.

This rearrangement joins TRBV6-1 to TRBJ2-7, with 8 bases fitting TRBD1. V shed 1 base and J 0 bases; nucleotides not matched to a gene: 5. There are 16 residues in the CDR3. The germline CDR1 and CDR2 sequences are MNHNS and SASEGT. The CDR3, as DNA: TGTGCCAGCAGTGAAGGGTTGACAGGGGCCTCCTACGAGCAGTACTTC. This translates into CASSEGLTGASYEQYF.

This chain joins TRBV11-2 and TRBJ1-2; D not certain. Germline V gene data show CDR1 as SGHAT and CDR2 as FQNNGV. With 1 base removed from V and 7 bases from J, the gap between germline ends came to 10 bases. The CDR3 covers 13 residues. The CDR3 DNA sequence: TGTGCCAGCAGCTTAGGCCTGATGGGTGGCTACACCTTC. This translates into CASSLGLMGGYTF. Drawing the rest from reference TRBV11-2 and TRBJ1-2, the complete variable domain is EAGVAQSPRYKIIEKRQSVAFWCNPISGHATLYWYQQILGQGPKLLIQFQNNGVVDDSQLPKDRFSAERLKGVDSTLKIQPAKLEDSAVYLCASSLGLMGGYTFGSGTRLTVV.

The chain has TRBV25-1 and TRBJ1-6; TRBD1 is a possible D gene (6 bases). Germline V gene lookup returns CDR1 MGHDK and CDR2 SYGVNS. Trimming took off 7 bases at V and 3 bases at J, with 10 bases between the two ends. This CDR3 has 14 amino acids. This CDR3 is CASTQGGYNSPLHF. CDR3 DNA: TGTGCCAGCACACAAGGGGGCTATAATTCACCCCTCCACTTT. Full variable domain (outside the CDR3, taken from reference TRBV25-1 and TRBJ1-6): EADIYQTPRYLVIGTGKKITLECSQTMGHDKMYWYQQDPGMELHLIHYSYGVNSTEKGDLSSESTVSRIRTEHFPLTLESARPSHTSQYLCASTQGGYNSPLHFGNGTRLTVT.

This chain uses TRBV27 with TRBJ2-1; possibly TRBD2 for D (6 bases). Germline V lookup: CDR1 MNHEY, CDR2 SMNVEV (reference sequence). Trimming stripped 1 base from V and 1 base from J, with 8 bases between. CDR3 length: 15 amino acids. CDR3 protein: CASSLWRGSYNEQFF. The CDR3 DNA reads TGTGCCAGCAGTTTATGGCGGGGTTCCTACAATGAGCAGTTCTTC.

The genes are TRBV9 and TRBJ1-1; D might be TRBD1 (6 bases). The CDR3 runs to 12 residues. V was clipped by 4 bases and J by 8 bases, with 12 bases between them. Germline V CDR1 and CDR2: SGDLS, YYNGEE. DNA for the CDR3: TGTGCCAGCAGCCCCGGGGGGCTAGAAGCTTTCTTT. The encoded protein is CASSPGGLEAFF.

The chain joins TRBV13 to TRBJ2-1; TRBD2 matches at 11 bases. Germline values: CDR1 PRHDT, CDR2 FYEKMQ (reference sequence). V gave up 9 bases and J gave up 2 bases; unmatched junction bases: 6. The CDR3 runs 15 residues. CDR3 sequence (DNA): TGTGCCAGTTTAGCGGGGGGGCCCCCCTACAATGAGCAGTTCTTC. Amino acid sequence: CASLAGGPPYNEQFF.

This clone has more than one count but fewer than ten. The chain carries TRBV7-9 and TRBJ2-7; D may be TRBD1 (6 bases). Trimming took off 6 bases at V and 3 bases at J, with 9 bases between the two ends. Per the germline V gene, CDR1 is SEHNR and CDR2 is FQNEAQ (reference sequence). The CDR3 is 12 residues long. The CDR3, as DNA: TGTGCCAGCAGGCAGGGGAGCTACGAGCAGTACTTC. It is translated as CASRQGSYEQYF.

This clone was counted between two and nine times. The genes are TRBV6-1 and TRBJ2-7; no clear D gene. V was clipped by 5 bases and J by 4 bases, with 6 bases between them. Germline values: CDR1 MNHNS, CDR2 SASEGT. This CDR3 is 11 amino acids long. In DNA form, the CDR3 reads TGTGCCAGCAGTTACGCATACGAGCAGTACTTC. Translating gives CASSYAYEQYF.

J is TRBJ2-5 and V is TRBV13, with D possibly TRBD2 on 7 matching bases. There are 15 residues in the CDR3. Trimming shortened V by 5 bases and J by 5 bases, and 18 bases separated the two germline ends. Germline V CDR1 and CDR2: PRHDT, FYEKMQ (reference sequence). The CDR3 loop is CASSPWGGAGETQYF. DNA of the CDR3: TGTGCCAGCAGCCCCTGGGGGGGCGCAGGGGAGACCCAGTACTTC.

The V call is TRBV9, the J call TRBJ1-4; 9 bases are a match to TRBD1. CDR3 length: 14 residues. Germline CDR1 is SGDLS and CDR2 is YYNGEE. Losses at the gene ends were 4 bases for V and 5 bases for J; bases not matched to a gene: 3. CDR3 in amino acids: CASSPTGGNEKLFF. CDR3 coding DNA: TGTGCCAGCAGCCCGACAGGGGGGAATGAAAAACTGTTTTTT.

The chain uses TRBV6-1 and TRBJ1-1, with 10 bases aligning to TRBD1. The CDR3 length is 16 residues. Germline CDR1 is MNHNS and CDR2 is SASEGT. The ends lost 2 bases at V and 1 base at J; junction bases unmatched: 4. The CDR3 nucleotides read TGTGCCAGCAGTGAAATCCGGGACAGGGGGAACACTGAAGCTTTCTTT. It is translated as CASSEIRDRGNTEAFF.

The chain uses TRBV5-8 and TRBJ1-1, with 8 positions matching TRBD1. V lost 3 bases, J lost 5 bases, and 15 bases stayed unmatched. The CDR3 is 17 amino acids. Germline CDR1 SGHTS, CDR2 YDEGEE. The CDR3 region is CASSSKDRGWRRTEAFF. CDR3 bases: TGTGCCAGCAGCTCGAAAGACAGGGGCTGGAGGAGGACTGAAGCTTTCTTT.